A selection of T cell receptor beta chains follows, all from one sample in a study of control samples from healthy donors and cancer patients. Profiling relied on immunoSEQ multiplex PCR, and the TCRdb table lists in-frame clones only, not all of them. The profile shows about 92,000 clones, approximately 78% of them singletons. The sample taken for sequencing was blood. The receptors here all came from a woman aged 55-75 years in good health. The CDR3 runs from the conserved cysteine through the conserved F or W. A D gene is named only where the DNA matches it firmly. For some rows the clone size is stated as once, few or many, or as a class when expanded; others skip it.

v_gene	d_gene	j_gene	abundance	CDR3aa	CDR3nt
TRBV18	-	TRBJ1-1	-	CASSPSGNTEAFF	TGTGCCAGCTCACCTTCCGGGAACACTGAAGCTTTCTTT
TRBV13	-	TRBJ2-3	-	CASSLGRGDTQYF	TGTGCCAGCAGCTTAGGCCGGGGGGATACGCAGTATTTT
TRBV5-1	TRBD2	TRBJ2-7	-	CASSARASGGEQYF	TGCGCCAGCAGCGCGCGGGCCTCGGGGGGCGAGCAGTACTTC
TRBV18	-	TRBJ1-1	-	CASSRLPNTEAFF	TGTGCCAGCTCTAGGTTACCGAACACTGAAGCTTTCTTT
TRBV18	TRBD2	TRBJ2-1	-	CASSPPGLAGGGNEQFF	TGTGCCAGCTCACCACCCGGACTAGCGGGGGGGGGCAATGAGCAGTTCTTC
TRBV6-1	TRBD1	TRBJ1-2	-	CASSEQGARIYGYTF	TGTGCCAGCAGTGAACAGGGGGCTAGGATATATGGCTACACCTTC
TRBV6-1	-	TRBJ1-3	-	CASSEQLGNTIYF	TGTGCCAGCAGTGAGCAGCTTGGAAACACCATATATTTT
TRBV19	-	TRBJ1-6	-	CASSIAAAGGHSPLHF	TGTGCCAGTAGTATAGCGGCAGCCGGCGGGCATTCACCCCTCCACTTT
TRBV7-2	TRBD1	TRBJ2-1	few	CASSLTTGAYNEQFF	TGTGCCAGCAGCTTAACCACAGGGGCTTACAATGAGCAGTTCTTC
TRBV27	TRBD1	TRBJ2-6	few	CASSAPGQSVSGANVLTF	TGTGCCAGCAGCGCACCGGGACAGTCCGTCTCTGGGGCCAACGTCCTGACTTTC
TRBV6-5	TRBD2	TRBJ2-5	-	CASKLAGGRETQYF	TGTGCCAGCAAGCTAGCGGGGGGGCGGGAGACCCAGTACTTC
TRBV7-9	-	TRBJ2-5	-	CASSLERGTAETQYF	TGTGCCAGCAGCTTAGAGCGCGGGACAGCGGAGACCCAGTACTTC
TRBV7-2	-	TRBJ1-4	few	CASSLSGANEKLFF	TGTGCCAGCAGCTTATCGGGGGCTAATGAAAAACTGTTTTTT
TRBV7-8	TRBD2	TRBJ2-3	-	CASSILAGVADTQYF	TGTGCCAGCAGCATCCTAGCGGGGGTAGCAGATACGCAGTATTTT
TRBV28	-	TRBJ2-3	-	CASRPPQGWSDTQYF	TGTGCCAGCAGACCCCCGCAGGGGTGGTCAGATACGCAGTATTTT
TRBV11-2	-	TRBJ2-5	-	CASSPYSQMETQYF	TGTGCCAGCAGCCCCTACTCTCAGATGGAGACCCAGTACTTC
TRBV9	TRBD2	TRBJ2-3	-	CASSVGTSGETDTQYF	TGTGCCAGCAGCGTCGGGACTAGCGGGGAGACAGATACGCAGTATTTT
TRBV11-2	-	TRBJ2-5	-	CASSFHETQYF	TGTGCCAGCAGCTTTCACGAGACCCAGTACTTC
TRBV5-1	TRBD2	TRBJ2-1	-	CASSSRLAGGENEQFF	TGCGCCAGCAGCTCTCGACTAGCGGGAGGAGAAAATGAGCAGTTCTTC
TRBV27	-	TRBJ2-5	few	CASSFAGETQYF	TGTGCCAGCAGTTTTGCGGGAGAGACCCAGTACTTC
TRBV3-1/TRBV3-2	-	TRBJ1-5	few	CASSQDGGLSNQPQHF	TGTGCCAGCAGCCAAGATGGGGGGTTGAGCAATCAGCCCCAGCATTTT